Listed below are T cell receptor beta chains from one sample, sequenced in a study of STAT5B mutations in CD4+ large granular lymphocyte leukemia. This table comes from immunoSEQ multiplex PCR, and its TCRdb copy is limited to in-frame clones, with some not included. The repertoire holds about 46,000 clones, about 80% seen once, with 0.3% to 0.45% in the top ten. Input material: CD4+ T cells from blood buffy coats. These receptors were obtained from a human donor in good health. Both conserved end residues are part of each CDR3. The D gene is left open where the match is weak. The size field is filled for only some rows; it gives once, few, many or a size class.

clone size,CDR3 length,V gene,J gene,D gene,CDR3 protein,CDR3 DNA
-,16,TRBV5-1,TRBJ1-3,TRBD1,CASSPGQATSGNTIYF,TGCGCCAGCAGCCCCGGACAGGCCACCTCTGGAAACACCATATATTTT
once,12,TRBV2,TRBJ2-7,-,CASRGGTYEQYF,TGTGCCAGCAGGGGGGGTACCTACGAGCAGTACTTC
-,14,TRBV11-3,TRBJ2-4,TRBD1,CASSRQGAKNIQYF,TGTGCCAGCAGCAGACAGGGGGCCAAAAACATTCAGTACTTC
few,18,TRBV9,TRBJ1-1,-,CASSAKRDKFWKGTEAFF,TGTGCCAGCAGCGCGAAGCGGGACAAATTCTGGAAGGGCACTGAAGCTTTCTTT
once,14,TRBV5-1,TRBJ1-1,TRBD1,CASSLEAGGTEAFF,TGCGCCAGCAGCTTGGAGGCAGGGGGCACTGAAGCTTTCTTT
-,16,TRBV2,TRBJ1-4,TRBD1,CASRPQGVIANEKLFF,TGTGCCAGCAGACCACAGGGGGTCATAGCTAATGAAAAACTGTTTTTT
-,16,TRBV9,TRBJ1-4,-,CASSRGDGGRLEKLFF,TGTGCCAGCAGCAGAGGGGATGGGGGGCGCCTTGAAAAACTGTTTTTT
few,15,TRBV2,TRBJ2-7,-,CASSEALRGSGEQYF,TGTGCCAGCAGTGAAGCGCTTCGGGGGTCGGGCGAGCAGTACTTC
-,18,TRBV5-1,TRBJ2-7,TRBD2,CASSLQNLAGGSSQEQYF,TGCGCCAGCAGCTTACAAAATCTAGCGGGGGGCTCGTCCCAGGAGCAGTACTTC
-,14,TRBV5-1,TRBJ2-5,-,CASSLASTSETQYF,TGCGCCAGCAGCTTGGCCTCCACGAGTGAGACCCAGTACTTC
-,16,TRBV11-2,TRBJ1-3,-,CASSLVGQLDGNTIYF,TGTGCCAGCAGCTTAGTAGGACAGTTGGATGGAAACACCATATATTTT
few,14,TRBV5-4,TRBJ1-2,-,CASSLWAAGYGYTF,TGTGCCAGCAGCTTGTGGGCGGCAGGTTATGGCTACACCTTC
-,13,TRBV10-3,TRBJ1-2,-,CAIPRGGEHGYTF,TGTGCCATCCCCCGGGGAGGGGAGCATGGCTACACCTTC
-,11,TRBV20-1,TRBJ2-1,-,CSANRDFEQFF,TGCAGTGCTAACCGGGACTTCGAGCAGTTCTTC
-,13,TRBV7-3,TRBJ2-2,TRBD2,CASSRGGRGELFF,TGTGCCAGCAGTCGGGGGGGCCGTGGGGAGCTGTTTTTT
-,14,TRBV5-1,TRBJ1-3,-,CASSRGSSGNTIYF,TGCGCCAGCAGTAGAGGAAGCTCTGGAAACACCATATATTTT
few,13,TRBV9,TRBJ2-7,-,CASSVAVWGEQYF,TGTGCCAGCAGCGTAGCTGTGTGGGGCGAGCAGTACTTC
-,12,TRBV2,TRBJ1-1,-,CASNFQNTPVFF,TGTGCCAGCAACTTCCAAAACACCCCAGTTTTCTTT
-,12,TRBV7-9,TRBJ2-7,-,CASSLTSYEQYF,TGTGCCAGCAGCTTAACCTCCTACGAGCAGTACTTC
-,11,TRBV29-1,TRBJ1-1,-,CSVAGAPRAFF,TGCAGCGTTGCAGGGGCCCCGAGAGCTTTCTTT
-,14,TRBV5-4,TRBJ2-3,TRBD1,CASSFEGAPDTQYF,TGTGCCAGCAGCTTTGAGGGGGCCCCAGATACGCAGTATTTT
-,15,TRBV7-2,TRBJ1-6,-,CASSLVFRGTSPLHF,TGTGCCAGCAGCTTAGTCTTCAGGGGTACTTCACCCCTCCACTTT
-,16,TRBV11-2,TRBJ1-6,-,CASSRLGVSYNSPLHF,TGTGCCAGCAGCCGATTAGGGGTCTCCTATAATTCACCCCTCCACTTT
-,14,TRBV9,TRBJ2-7,-,CASSAVRDGGEQYF,TGTGCCAGCAGCGCCGTTCGGGACGGGGGAGAGCAGTACTTC
-,15,TRBV6-1,TRBJ1-5,-,CASSEFRTDNQPQHF,TGTGCCAGCAGTGAATTTAGGACGGACAATCAGCCCCAGCATTTT
-,15,TRBV11-3,TRBJ2-3,-,CASSLVSGSTDTQYF,TGTGCCAGCAGCTTAGTTAGCGGAAGCACAGATACGCAGTATTTT
-,16,TRBV6-1,TRBJ1-2,-,CASSEKRRAGSYGYTF,TGTGCCAGCAGTGAAAAAAGGAGGGCAGGAAGCTATGGCTACACCTTC
-,14,TRBV11-2,TRBJ2-7,TRBD2,CASSLTSGSYEQYF,TGTGCCAGCTCCTTGACTAGCGGGAGTTACGAGCAGTACTTC
-,14,TRBV19,TRBJ1-2,-,CASSAGSSNYGYTF,TGTGCCAGTAGCGCAGGGAGCTCCAACTATGGCTACACCTTC
once,16,TRBV4-1,TRBJ1-1,-,CASSHSPGRTNTEAFF,TGCGCCAGCAGCCATTCCCCGGGACGGACGAACACTGAAGCTTTCTTT
-,13,TRBV28,TRBJ2-1,TRBD1,CANIPGQYNEQFF,TGTGCCAACATACCGGGACAGTACAATGAGCAGTTCTTC
few,13,TRBV14,TRBJ2-7,TRBD2,CASSGLAGNEQYF,TGTGCCAGCAGCGGGCTAGCGGGTAACGAGCAGTACTTC